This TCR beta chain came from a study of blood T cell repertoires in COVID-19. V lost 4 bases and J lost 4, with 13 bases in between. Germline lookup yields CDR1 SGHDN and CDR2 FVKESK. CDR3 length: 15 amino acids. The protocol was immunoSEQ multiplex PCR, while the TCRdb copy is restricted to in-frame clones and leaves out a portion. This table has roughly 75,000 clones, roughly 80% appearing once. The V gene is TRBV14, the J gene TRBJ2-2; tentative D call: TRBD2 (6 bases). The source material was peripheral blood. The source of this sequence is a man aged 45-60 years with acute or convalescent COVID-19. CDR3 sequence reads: CASSPLGGGTGELFF. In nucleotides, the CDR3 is TGTGCCAGCAGCCCCCTGGGGGGTGGCACCGGGGAGCTGTTTTTT.